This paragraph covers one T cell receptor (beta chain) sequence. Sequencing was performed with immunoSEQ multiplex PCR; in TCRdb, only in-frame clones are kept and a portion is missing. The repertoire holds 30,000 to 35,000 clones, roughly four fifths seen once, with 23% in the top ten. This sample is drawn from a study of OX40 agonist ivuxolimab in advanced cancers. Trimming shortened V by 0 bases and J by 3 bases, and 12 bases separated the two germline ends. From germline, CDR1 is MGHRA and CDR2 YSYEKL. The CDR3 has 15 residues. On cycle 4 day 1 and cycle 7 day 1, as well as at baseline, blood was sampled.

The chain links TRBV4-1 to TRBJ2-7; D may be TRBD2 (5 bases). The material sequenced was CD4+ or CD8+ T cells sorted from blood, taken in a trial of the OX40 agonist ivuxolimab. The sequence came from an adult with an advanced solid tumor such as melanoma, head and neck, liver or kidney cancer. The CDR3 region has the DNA TGCGCCAGCAGCCAAGACGAAGGGAGTCTCTACGAGCAGTACTTC. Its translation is CASSQDEGSLYEQYF.